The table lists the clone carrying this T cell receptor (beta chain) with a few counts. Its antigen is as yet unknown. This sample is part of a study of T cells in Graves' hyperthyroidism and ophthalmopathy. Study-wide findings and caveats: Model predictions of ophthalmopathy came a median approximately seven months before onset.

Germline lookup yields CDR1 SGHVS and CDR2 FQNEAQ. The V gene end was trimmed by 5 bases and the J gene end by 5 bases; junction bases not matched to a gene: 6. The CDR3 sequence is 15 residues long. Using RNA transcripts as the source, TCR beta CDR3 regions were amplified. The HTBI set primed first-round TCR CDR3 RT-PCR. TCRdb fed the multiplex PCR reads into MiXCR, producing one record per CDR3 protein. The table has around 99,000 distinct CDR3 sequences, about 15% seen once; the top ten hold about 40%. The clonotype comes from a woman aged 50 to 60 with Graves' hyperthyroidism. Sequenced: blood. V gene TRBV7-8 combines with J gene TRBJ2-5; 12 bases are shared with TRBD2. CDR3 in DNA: TGTGCCAGCAGCATGACTAGCGGGAGTGCGGAGACCCAGTACTTC. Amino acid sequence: CASSMTSGSAETQYF. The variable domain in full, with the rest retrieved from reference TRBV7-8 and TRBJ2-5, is GAGVSQSPRYKVAKRGQDVALRCDPISGHVSLFWYQQALGQGPEFLTYFQNEAQLDKSGLPSDRFFAERPEGSVSTLKIQRTQQEDSAVYLCASSMTSGSAETQYFGPGTRLLVL.